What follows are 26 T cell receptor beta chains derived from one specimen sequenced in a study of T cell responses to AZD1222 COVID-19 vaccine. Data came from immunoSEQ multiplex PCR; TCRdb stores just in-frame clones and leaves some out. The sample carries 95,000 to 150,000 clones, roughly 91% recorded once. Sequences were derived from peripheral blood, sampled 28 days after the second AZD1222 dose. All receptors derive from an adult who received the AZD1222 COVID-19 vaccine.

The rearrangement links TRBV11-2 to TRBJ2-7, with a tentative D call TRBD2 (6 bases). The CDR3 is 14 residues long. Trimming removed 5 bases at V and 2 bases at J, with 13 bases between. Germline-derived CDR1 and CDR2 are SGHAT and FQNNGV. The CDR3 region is CASSPRTGAYEQYF. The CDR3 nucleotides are TGTGCCAGCAGCCCCCGCACGGGAGCCTACGAGCAGTACTTC.

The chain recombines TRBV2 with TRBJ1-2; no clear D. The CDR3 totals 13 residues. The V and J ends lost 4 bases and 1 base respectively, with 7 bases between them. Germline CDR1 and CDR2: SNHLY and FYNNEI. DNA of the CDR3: TGTGCCAGCAGTGTCCGGGGTAACTATGGCTACACCTTC. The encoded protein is CASSVRGNYGYTF.

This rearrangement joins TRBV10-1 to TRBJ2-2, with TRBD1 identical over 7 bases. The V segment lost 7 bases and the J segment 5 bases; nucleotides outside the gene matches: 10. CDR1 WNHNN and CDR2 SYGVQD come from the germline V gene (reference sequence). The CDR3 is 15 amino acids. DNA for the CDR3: TGCGCCAGCAACCTAGTACCACAGGGGACCGGGGAGCTGTTTTTT. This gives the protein CASNLVPQGTGELFF.

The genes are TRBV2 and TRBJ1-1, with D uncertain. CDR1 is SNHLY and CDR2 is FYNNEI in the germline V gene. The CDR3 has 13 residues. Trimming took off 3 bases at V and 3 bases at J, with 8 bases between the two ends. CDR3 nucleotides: TGTGCCAGCAGTGAGGGAAGGGACACTGAAGCTTTCTTT. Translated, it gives CASSEGRDTEAFF. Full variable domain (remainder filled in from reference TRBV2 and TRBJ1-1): EPEVTQTPSHQVTQMGQEVILRCVPISNHLYFYWYRQILGQKVEFLVSFYNNEISEKSEIFDDQFSVERPDGSNFTLKIRSTKLEDSAMYFCASSEGRDTEAFFGQGTRLTVV.

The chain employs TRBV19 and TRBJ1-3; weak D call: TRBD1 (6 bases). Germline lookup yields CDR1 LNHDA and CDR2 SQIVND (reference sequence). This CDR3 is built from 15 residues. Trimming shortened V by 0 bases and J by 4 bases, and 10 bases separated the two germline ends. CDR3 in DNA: TGTGCCAGTAGTATAGATGGGACACGCGGAAACACCATATATTTT. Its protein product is CASSIDGTRGNTIYF.

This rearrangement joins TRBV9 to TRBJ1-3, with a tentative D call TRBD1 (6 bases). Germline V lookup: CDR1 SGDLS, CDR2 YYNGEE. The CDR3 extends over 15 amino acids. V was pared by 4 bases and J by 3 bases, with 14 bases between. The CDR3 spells CASSSERGHGNTIYF. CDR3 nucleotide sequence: TGTGCCAGCAGCTCCGAAAGGGGACATGGAAACACCATATATTTT.

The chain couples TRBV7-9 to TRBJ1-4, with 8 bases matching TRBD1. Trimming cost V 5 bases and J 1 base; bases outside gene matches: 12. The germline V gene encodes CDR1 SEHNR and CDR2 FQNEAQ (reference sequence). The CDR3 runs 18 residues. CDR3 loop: CASSAFAGGGVTNEKLFF. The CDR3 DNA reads TGTGCCAGCAGCGCATTTGCAGGGGGCGGGGTAACTAATGAAAAACTGTTTTTT.

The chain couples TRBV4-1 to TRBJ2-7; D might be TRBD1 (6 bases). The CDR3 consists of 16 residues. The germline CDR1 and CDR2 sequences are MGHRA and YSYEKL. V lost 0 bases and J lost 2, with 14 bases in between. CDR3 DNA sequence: TGCGCCAGCAGCCAAGATGTAAGAACAGGGACCTACGAGCAGTACTTC. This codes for CASSQDVRTGTYEQYF.

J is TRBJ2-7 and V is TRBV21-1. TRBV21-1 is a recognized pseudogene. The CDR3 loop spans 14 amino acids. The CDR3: CASSIYGLSDEQYF. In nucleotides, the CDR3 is TGTGCCAGCAGCATTTACGGGCTGAGTGACGAGCAGTACTTC.

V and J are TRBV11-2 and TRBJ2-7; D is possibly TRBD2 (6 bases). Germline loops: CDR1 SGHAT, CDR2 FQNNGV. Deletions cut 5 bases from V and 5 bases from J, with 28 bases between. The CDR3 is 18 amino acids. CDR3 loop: CASSHFAGGSGANHEQYF. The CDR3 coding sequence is TGTGCCAGCAGCCATTTTGCCGGGGGTAGCGGCGCGAATCACGAGCAGTACTTC.

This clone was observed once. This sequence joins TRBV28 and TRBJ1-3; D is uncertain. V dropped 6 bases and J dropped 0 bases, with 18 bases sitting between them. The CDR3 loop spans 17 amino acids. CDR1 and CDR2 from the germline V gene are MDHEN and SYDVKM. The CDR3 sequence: CASSPGGTWDSGNTIYF. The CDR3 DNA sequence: TGTGCCAGCAGCCCCGGCGGAACCTGGGACTCTGGAAACACCATATATTTT.

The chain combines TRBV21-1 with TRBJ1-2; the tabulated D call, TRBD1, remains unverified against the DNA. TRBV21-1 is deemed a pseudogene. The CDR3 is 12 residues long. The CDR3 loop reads CASKQGTYGYTF. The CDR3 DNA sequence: TGTGCCAGCAAACAGGGGACCTATGGCTACACCTTC.

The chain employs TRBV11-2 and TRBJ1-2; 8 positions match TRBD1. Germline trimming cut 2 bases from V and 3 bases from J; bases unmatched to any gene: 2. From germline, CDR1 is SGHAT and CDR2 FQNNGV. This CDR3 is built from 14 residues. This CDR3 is CASSLRTGYYGYTF. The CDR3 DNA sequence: TGTGCCAGCAGCTTAAGGACAGGGTACTATGGCTACACCTTC.

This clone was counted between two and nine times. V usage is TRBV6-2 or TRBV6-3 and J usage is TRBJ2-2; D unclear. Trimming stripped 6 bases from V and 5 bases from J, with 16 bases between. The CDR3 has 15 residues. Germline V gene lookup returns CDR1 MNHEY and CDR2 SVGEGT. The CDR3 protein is CASSPNSVLTGELFF. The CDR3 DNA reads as TGTGCCAGCAGCCCGAATTCCGTCTTAACCGGGGAGCTGTTTTTT.

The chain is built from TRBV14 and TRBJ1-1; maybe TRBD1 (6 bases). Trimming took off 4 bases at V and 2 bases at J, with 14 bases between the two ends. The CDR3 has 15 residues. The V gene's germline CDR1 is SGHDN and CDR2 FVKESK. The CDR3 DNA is TGTGCCAGCAGCCCGATCGGCAGGGGAAACACTGAAGCTTTCTTT. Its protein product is CASSPIGRGNTEAFF.

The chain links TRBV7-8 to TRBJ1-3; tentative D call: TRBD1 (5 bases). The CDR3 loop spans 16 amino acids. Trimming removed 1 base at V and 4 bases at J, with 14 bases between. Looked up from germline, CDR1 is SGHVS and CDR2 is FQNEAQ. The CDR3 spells CASSLGRGGIGNTIYF. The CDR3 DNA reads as TGTGCCAGCAGCTTAGGTCGTGGGGGGATCGGAAACACCATATATTTT.

This CDR3 is CSVASGQGEAFF. The CDR3 bases are TGCAGCGTGGCCAGCGGGCAGGGTGAAGCTTTCTTT. The rearrangement joins TRBV29-1 to TRBJ1-1; tentative D call: TRBD1 (5 bases). V was clipped by 6 bases and J by 7 bases, with 15 bases between them. Germline CDR1 and CDR2: SQVTM and ANQGSEA. The length of the CDR3 is 12 residues. The variable domain in full, completed from reference TRBV29-1 and TRBJ1-1, reads SAVISQKPSRDICQRGTSLTIQCQVDSQVTMMFWYRQQPGQSLTLIATANQGSEATYESGFVIDKFPISRPNLTFSTLTVSNMSPEDSSIYLCSVASGQGEAFFGQGTRLTVV.

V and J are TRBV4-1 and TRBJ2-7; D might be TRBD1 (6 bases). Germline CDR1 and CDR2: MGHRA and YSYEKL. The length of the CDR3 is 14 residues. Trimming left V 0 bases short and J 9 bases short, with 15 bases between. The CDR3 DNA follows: TGCGCCAGCAGCCAAGAAGGAAGGGGGTGGGGGCAGTACTTC. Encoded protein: CASSQEGRGWGQYF.

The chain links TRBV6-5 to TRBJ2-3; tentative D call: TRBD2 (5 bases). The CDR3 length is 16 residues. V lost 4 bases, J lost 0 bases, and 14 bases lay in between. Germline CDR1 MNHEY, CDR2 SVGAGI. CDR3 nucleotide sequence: TGTGCCAGCAGTTCCCTCAGCGGATCTAGCACAGATACGCAGTATTTT. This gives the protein CASSSLSGSSTDTQYF.

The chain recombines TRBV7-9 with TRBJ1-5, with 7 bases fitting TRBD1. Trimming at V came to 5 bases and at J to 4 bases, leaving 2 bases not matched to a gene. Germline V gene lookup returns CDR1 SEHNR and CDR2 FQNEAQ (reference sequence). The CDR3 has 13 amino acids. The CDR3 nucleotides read TGTGCCAGCAGCATGACAGGGAATCAGCCCCAGCATTTT. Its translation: CASSMTGNQPQHF.

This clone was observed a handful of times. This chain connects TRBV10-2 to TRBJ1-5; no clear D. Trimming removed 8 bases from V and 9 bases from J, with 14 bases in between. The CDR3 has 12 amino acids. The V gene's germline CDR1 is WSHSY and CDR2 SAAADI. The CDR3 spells CASSLEFRPQHF. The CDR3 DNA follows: TGCGCCAGCTCTTTGGAGTTTCGGCCCCAGCATTTT.

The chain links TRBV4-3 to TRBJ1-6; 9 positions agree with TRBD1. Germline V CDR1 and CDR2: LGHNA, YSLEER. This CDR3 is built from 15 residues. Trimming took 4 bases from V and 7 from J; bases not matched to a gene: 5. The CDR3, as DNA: TGCGCCAGCAGCCCCAAAGGACAGGGGAATTCACCCCTCCACTTT. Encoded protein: CASSPKGQGNSPLHF.

The CDR3 region is CAISDGGKLFF. The CDR3 DNA follows: TGTGCCATCAGTGATGGAGGAAAACTGTTTTTT. J is TRBJ1-4 and V is TRBV10-3; D unresolved. Trimming removed 3 bases from V and 10 bases from J, with 6 bases in between. Per the germline V gene, CDR1 is ENHRY and CDR2 is SYGVKD. This CDR3 region has 11 residues.

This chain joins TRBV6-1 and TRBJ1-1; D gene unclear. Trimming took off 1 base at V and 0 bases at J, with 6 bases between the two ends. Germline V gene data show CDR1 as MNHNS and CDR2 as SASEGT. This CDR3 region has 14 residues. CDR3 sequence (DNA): TGTGCCAGCAGTGAAGGACCGATGAACACTGAAGCTTTCTTT. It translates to CASSEGPMNTEAFF.

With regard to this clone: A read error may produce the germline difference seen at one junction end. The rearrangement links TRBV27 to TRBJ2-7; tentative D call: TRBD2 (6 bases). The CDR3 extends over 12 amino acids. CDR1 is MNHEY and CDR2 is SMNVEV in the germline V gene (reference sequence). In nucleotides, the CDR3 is TGTGCCAGCAGCCGACCCGGCGGGACGGTACGCTTC. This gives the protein CASSRPGGTVRF.

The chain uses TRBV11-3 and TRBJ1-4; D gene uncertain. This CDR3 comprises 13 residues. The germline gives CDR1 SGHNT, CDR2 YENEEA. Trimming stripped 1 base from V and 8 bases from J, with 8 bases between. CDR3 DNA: TGTGCCAGCAGCTTAGGGCCGGGGGAAAAACTGTTTTTT. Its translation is CASSLGPGEKLFF.